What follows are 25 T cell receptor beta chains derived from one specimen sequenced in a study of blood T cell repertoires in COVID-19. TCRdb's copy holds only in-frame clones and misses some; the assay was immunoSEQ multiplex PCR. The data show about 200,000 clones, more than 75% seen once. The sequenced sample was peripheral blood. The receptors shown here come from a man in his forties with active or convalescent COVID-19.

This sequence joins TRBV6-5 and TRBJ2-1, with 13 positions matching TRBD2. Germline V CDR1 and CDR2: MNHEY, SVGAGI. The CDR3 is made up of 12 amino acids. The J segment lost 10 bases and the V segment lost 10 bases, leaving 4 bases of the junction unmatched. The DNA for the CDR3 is TGTGCCACTGGACTAGCGGGGGTGGAGCAGTTCTTC. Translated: CATGLAGVEQFF.

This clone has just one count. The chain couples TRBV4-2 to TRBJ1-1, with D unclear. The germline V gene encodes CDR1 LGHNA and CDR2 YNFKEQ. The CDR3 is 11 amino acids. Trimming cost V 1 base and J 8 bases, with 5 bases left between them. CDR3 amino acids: CASSQAGEAFF. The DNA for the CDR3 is TGTGCCAGCAGCCAAGCGGGGGAAGCTTTCTTT.

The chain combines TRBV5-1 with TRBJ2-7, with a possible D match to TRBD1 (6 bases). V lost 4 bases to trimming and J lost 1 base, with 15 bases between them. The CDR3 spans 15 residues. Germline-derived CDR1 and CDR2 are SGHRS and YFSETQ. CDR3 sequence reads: CASSTLAGVSYEQYF. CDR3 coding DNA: TGCGCCAGCAGCACTTTAGCAGGGGTTTCCTACGAGCAGTACTTC.

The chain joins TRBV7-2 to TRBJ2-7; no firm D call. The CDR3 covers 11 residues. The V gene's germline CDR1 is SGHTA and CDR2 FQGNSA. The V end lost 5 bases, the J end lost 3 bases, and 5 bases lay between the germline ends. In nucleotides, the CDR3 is TGTGCCAGCAGCCCTTACTACGAGCAGTACTTC. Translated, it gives CASSPYYEQYF.

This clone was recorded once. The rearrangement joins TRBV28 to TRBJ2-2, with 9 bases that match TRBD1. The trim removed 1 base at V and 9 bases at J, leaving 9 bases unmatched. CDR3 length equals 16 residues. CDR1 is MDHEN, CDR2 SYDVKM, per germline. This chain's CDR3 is CASSLYGQGKFRELFF. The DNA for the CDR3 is TGTGCCAGCAGTTTATATGGACAGGGGAAATTCCGGGAGCTGTTTTTT.

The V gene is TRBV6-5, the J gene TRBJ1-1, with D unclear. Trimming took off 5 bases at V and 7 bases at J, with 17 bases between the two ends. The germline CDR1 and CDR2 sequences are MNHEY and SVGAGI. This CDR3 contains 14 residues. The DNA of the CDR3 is TGTGCCAGCAGTACCCGTTCCCGTCGGGATGAAGCTTTCTTT. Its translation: CASSTRSRRDEAFF.

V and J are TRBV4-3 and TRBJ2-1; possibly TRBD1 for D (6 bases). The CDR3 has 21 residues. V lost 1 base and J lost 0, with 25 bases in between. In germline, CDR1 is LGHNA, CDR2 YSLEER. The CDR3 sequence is CASSQALGNRVRGSSYNEQFF. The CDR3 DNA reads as TGCGCCAGCAGCCAAGCCTTAGGGAACAGGGTTCGGGGAAGCTCCTACAATGAGCAGTTCTTC.

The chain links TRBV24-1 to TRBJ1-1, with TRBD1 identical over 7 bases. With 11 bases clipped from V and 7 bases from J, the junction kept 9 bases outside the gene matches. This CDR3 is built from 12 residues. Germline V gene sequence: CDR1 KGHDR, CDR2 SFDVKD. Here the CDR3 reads CAITTGYGEAFF. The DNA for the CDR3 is TGTGCCATAACGACAGGGTACGGTGAAGCTTTCTTT.

Here the CDR3 reads CASSPSWDSGYNEQFF. The CDR3 bases are TGTGCCAGCAGCCCATCCTGGGACAGCGGGTACAATGAGCAGTTCTTC. The chain combines TRBV9 with TRBJ2-1; a possible D gene is TRBD1 (7 bases). Germline V gene sequence: CDR1 SGDLS, CDR2 YYNGEE. The CDR3 is 16 residues long. The V end lost 4 bases, the J end lost 4 bases, and 18 bases lay between the germline ends.

In DNA form, the CDR3 reads TGTGCCAGCTCAACGACTAGCCACGGCGGGGAGCTGTTTTTT. This sequence encodes CASSTTSHGGELFF. The V call is TRBV18, the J call TRBJ2-2, with 7 positions matching TRBD2. From germline, CDR1 is KGHSH and CDR2 LQKENI. The CDR3 is 14 amino acids. J lost 7 bases, V lost 5 bases, and 7 bases had no gene match.

This CDR3 reads CASSITGPGANVLTF. The CDR3 nucleotides read TGTGCCAGTAGTATTACTGGGCCCGGGGCCAACGTCCTGACTTTC. The chain employs TRBV19 and TRBJ2-6; D not resolved. There are 15 residues in the CDR3. Trimming took 3 bases from V and 4 from J, leaving 10 bases between them. Germline V gene lookup returns CDR1 LNHDA and CDR2 SQIVND (reference sequence).

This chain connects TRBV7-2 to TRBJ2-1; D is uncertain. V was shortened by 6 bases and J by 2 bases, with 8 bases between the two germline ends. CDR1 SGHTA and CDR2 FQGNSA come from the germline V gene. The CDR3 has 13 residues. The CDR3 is CASSSTTYNEQFF. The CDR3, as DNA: TGTGCCAGCAGTTCCACTACCTACAATGAGCAGTTCTTC. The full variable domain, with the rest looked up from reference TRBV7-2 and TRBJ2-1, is GAGVSQSPSNKVTEKGKDVELRCDPISGHTALYWYRQSLGQGLEFLIYFQGNSAPDKSGLPSDRFSAERTGGSVSTLTIQRTQQEDSAVYLCASSSTTYNEQFFGPGTRLTVL.

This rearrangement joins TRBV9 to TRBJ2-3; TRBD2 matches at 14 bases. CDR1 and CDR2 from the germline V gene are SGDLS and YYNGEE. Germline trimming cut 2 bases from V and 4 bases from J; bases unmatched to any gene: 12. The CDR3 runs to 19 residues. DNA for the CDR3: TGTGCCAGCAGCGTCCCTCACCCGGGACTAGCGGGAGTCCCAGATACGCAGTATTTT. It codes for CASSVPHPGLAGVPDTQYF.

CDR3 DNA sequence: TGCAGTGCTAGTTTTAACATTATGAACACTGAAGCTTTCTTT. This gives the protein CSASFNIMNTEAFF. The chain links TRBV20-1 to TRBJ1-1; D uncertain. Trimming shortened V by 3 bases and J by 0 bases, and 11 bases separated the two germline ends. Looked up from germline, CDR1 is DFQATT and CDR2 is SNEGSKA (reference sequence). The CDR3 loop spans 14 amino acids.

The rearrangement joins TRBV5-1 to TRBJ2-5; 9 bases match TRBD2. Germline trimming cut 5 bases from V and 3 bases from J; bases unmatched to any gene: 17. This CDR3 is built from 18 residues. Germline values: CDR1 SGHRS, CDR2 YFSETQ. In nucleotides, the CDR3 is TGCGCCAGCAGGATGGCGGCTAGCGGGATAGGATTGGAAGAGACCCAGTACTTC. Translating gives CASRMAASGIGLEETQYF.

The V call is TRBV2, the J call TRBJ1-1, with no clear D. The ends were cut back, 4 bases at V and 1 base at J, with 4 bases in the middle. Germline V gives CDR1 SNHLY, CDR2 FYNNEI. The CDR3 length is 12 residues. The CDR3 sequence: CASSVRNTEAFF. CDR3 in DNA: TGTGCCAGCAGTGTGCGGAACACTGAAGCTTTCTTT. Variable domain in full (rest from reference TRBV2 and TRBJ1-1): EPEVTQTPSHQVTQMGQEVILRCVPISNHLYFYWYRQILGQKVEFLVSFYNNEISEKSEIFDDQFSVERPDGSNFTLKIRSTKLEDSAMYFCASSVRNTEAFFGQGTRLTVV.

CDR3 DNA sequence: TGTGCCAGTAGTATAGCTGGGGCCTGGGGTGTTGAAGCTTTCTTT. This encodes CASSIAGAWGVEAFF. The chain links TRBV19 to TRBJ1-1, with a tentative D call TRBD1 (5 bases). The V end lost 1 base, the J end lost 7 bases, and 16 bases lay between the germline ends. The CDR3 is 15 amino acids. Germline assignment: CDR1 LNHDA and CDR2 SQIVND (reference sequence).

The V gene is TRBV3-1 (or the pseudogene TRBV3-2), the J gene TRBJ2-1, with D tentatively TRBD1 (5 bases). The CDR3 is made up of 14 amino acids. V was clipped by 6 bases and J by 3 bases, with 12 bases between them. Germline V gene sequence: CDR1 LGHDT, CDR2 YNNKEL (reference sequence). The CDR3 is CASSPDTSYNEQFF. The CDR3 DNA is TGTGCCAGCAGTCCGGACACCAGCTACAATGAGCAGTTCTTC.

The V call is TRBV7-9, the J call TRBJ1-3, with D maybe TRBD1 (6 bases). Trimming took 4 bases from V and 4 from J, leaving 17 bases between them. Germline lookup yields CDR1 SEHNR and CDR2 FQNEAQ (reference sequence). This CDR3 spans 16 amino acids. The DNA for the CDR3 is TGTGCCAGCAGCTCCTCTCGGGGACAAGTGGGAAACACCATATATTTT. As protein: CASSSSRGQVGNTIYF.

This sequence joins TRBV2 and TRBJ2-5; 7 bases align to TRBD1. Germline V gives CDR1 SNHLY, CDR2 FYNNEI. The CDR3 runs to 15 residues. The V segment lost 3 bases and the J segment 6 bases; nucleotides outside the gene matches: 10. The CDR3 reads CASSDRGGQMQTQYF. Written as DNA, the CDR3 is TGTGCCAGCAGTGACCGAGGGGGCCAGATGCAGACCCAGTACTTC. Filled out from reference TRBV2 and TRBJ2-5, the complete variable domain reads EPEVTQTPSHQVTQMGQEVILRCVPISNHLYFYWYRQILGQKVEFLVSFYNNEISEKSEIFDDQFSVERPDGSNFTLKIRSTKLEDSAMYFCASSDRGGQMQTQYFGPGTRLLVL.

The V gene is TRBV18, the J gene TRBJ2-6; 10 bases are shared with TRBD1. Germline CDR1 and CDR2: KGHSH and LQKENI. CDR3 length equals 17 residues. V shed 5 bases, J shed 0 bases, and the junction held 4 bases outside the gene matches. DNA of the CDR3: TGTGCCAGCTCATCGGGACAGGGGATCTCTGGGGCCAACGTCCTGACTTTC. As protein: CASSSGQGISGANVLTF.

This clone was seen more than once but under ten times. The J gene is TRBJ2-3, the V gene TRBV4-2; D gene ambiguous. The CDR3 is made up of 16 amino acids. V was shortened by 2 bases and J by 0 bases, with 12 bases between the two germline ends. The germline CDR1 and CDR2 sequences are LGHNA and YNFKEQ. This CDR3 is CASSQISRGSTDTQYF. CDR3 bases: TGTGCCAGCAGCCAAATTTCTCGCGGTAGCACAGATACGCAGTATTTT.

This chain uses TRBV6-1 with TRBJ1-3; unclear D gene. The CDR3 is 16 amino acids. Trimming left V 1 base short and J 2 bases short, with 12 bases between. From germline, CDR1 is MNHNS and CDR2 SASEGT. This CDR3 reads CASSEGWGVAGNTIYF. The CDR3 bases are TGTGCCAGCAGTGAAGGGTGGGGAGTAGCTGGAAACACCATATATTTT.

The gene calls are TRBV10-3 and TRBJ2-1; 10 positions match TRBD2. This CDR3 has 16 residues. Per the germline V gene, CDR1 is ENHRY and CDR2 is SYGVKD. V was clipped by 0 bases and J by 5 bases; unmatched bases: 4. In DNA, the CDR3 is TGTGCCATCAGTGAGTCGCCTAGCGGGGGAAACAATGAGCAGTTCTTC. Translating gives CAISESPSGGNNEQFF.

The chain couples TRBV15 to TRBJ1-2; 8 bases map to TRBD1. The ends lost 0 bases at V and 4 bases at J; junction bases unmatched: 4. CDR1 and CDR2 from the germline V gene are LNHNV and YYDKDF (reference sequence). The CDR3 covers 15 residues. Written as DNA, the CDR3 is TGTGCCACCAGCAGAGAAAGGACAGGGAGCTATGGCTACACCTTC. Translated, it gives CATSRERTGSYGYTF.